The next 8 T cell receptor beta chains were all read from a single sample in a study of tumor and adjacent non-tumor tissue in lung cancer. TCRbeta libraries were built with three rounds of nested PCR, modified from ARM-PCR. MiXCR, applied by TCRdb to the multiplex PCR reads, yields one record per CDR3 protein. The sample has 91,000 or so distinct CDR3 sequences, about 70% seen once. No cell sorting was done before RNA was extracted from the tissue. What was sequenced was lung tumor tissue. The receptors shown here come from a man in his 60s with non-small cell lung cancer.

Regarding this clonotype: One end of the junction varies from germline; a read error may be responsible. This chain connects TRBV11-3 to TRBJ2-6; TRBD2 might be the D (6 bases). The V gene's germline CDR1 is SGHNT and CDR2 YENEEA. This CDR3 contains 17 residues. The CDR3 region is CASSGGLGRSRANVVTF. As DNA, the CDR3 is TGTGCCAGCAGCGGGGGACTGGGGCGCTCTAGAGCCAACGTCGTGACTTTC.

As to this clonotype: No conserved phenylalanine or tryptophan ends this CDR3, so it is likely a read error. The CDR3 sequence: CASRYSGRLYKQYI. The CDR3 DNA reads as TGTGCCAGCAGGTATAGCGGGAGACTCTACAAGCAGTACATC. The V gene is TRBV28, the J gene TRBJ2-7; 9 bases align to TRBD2. From germline, CDR1 is MDHEN and CDR2 SYDVKM. The CDR3 runs to 14 residues.

Comments on this clonotype: A clone one base away is much larger, so this may be a read error. This chain uses TRBV4-1 with TRBJ2-1; D is uncertain. The CDR3 runs to 14 residues. CDR1 and CDR2 from the germline V gene are MGHRA and YSYEKL. The CDR3 loop is CASSQGAVYNGQFF. The DNA for the CDR3 is TGCGCCAGCAGCCAAGGGGCCGTTTACAATGGGCAGTTCTTC.

This clonotype was seen a single time. Sequence at one end of the junction differs from germline and may be a read error. The chain combines TRBV5-4 with TRBJ1-2; possibly TRBD1 for D (5 bases). The germline V gene encodes CDR1 SGHNT and CDR2 YYREEE (reference sequence). CDR3 length equals 15 residues. In DNA, the CDR3 is TGTGTCAGCAGCTTGGAGGGGTGCGCTAACTATGGCTACACCTTC. Translating gives CVSSLEGCANYGYTF.

This clonotype has a single count. The V gene is TRBV6-1, the J gene TRBJ2-3, with D perhaps TRBD1 (5 bases). CDR1 MNHNS and CDR2 SASEGT come from the germline V gene. This CDR3 comprises 12 residues. The CDR3 region is CEQWLREYTQYF. CDR3 nucleotide sequence: TGTGAGCAGTGGCTCAGGGAATATACGCAGTATTTT.

The chain has TRBV4-2 and TRBJ2-1; D unclear. This CDR3 spans 17 amino acids. The V gene lost 0 bases and the J gene lost 2 bases, with 14 bases spanning the gap. The germline gives CDR1 LGHNA, CDR2 YNFKEQ. This chain's CDR3 is CASSQDGNSGTYNEQFF. The DNA of the CDR3 is TGTGCCAGCAGCCAAGATGGGAACTCAGGAACCTACAATGAGCAGTTCTTC.

Only one count was recorded for this clonotype. A much larger clone differs from this one at a single base, so this may be a read error. The CDR3 carries no conserved terminal phenylalanine or tryptophan, so it likely arises from a read error. V gene TRBV5-1 combines with J gene TRBJ1-5, with a weak D call TRBD1 (6 bases). Trimming pared 0 bases from V and 5 bases from J, leaving 9 bases between. The CDR3 runs 14 residues. Germline assignment: CDR1 SGHRS and CDR2 YFSETQ. CDR3 amino acids: CASSLEAGDQPQHL. The CDR3 DNA follows: TGCGCCAGCAGCTTGGAGGCAGGGGATCAGCCCCAGCATCTT.

The V gene is TRBV11-2, the J gene TRBJ2-5; 7 bases match TRBD2. The CDR3 spans 16 residues. The junction had 6 bases not matched to a gene; V was cut back by 2 bases and J by 0 bases. Germline CDR1 and CDR2: SGHAT and FQNNGV. DNA of the CDR3: TGTGCCAGCAGCTTAAGTAGCGGGTCGAACCAAGAGACCCAGTACTTC. Translated: CASSLSSGSNQETQYF.